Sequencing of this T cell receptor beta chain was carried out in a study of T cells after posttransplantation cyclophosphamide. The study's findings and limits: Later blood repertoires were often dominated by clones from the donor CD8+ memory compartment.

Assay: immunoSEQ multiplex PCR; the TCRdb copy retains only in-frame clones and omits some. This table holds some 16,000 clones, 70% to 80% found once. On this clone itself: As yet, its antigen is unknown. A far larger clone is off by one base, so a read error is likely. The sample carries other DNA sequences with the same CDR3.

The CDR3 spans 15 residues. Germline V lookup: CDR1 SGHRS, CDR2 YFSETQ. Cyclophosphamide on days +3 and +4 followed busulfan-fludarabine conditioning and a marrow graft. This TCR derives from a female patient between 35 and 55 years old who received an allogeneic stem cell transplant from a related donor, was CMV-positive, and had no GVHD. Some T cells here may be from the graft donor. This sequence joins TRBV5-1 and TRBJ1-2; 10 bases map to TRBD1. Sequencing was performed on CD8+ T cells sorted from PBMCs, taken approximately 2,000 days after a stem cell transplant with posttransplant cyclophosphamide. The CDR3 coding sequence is TGCGCCAGCAGCTTGGGGGACGACAGGGGGCAAGGCTACACATTC. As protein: CASSLGDDRGQGYTF.